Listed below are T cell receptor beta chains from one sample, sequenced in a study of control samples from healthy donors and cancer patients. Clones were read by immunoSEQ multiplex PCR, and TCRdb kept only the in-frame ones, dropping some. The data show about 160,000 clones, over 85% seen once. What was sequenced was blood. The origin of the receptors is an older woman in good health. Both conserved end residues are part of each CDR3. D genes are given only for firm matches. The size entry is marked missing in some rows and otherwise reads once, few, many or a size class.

TGTGCCAGCAGTGACGGGCTGATGGCCACGCCCTCATACAATGAGCAGTTCTTC,CASSDGLMATPSYNEQFF,TRBV6-4,-,TRBJ2-1,-
TGTGCCAGCAGTTCGGAGGGATTCACTGAAGCTTTCTTT,CASSSEGFTEAFF,TRBV2,-,TRBJ1-1,-
TGTGCCAGCAGCTTATTGAGACAGGGGGCGCGTGGCTACACCTTC,CASSLLRQGARGYTF,TRBV11-2,-,TRBJ1-2,TRBD1
TGCGCCAGCAGCTCATCCGGACTAGCGGGCACCCACCTCCTCGCCGGGGAGCTGTTTTTT,CASSSSGLAGTHLLAGELFF,TRBV5-1,-,TRBJ2-2,TRBD2
TGTGCCAGCAGCTTAGATGGTGGCAGGGCCAAACTTTATGGCTACACCTTC,CASSLDGGRAKLYGYTF,TRBV7-9,-,TRBJ1-2,-
TGTGCCAGCTCGGTCACGACAGGGGTTGAACAGCCCCAGCATTTT,CASSVTTGVEQPQHF,TRBV18,-,TRBJ1-5,TRBD1
TGTGCCAGCAGTCTTTATGGACAGGGGGCCTATGGCTACACCTTC,CASSLYGQGAYGYTF,TRBV27,-,TRBJ1-2,TRBD1
TGTGCCAGCAGTTATCAGCGGGGGGGCGGTACGCAGTATTTT,CASSYQRGGGTQYF,TRBV6-5,-,TRBJ2-3,TRBD2
TGTGCCAGCAGTTACCAAACACAGGTGAACACTGAAGCTTTCTTT,CASSYQTQVNTEAFF,TRBV6-2/TRBV6-3,once,TRBJ1-1,-
TGTGCCAGCAGCGGGGGCCCGGGGACCCAGTACTTC,CASSGGPGTQYF,TRBV2,-,TRBJ2-5,-
TGTGCCAGCAGCTCCCCCGGGACAGGGCGCTATGGCTACACCTTC,CASSSPGTGRYGYTF,TRBV5-6,-,TRBJ1-2,TRBD1
TGTGCCAGCAGCTCCCCGGTGGCCTCTGGAAACACCATATATTTT,CASSSPVASGNTIYF,TRBV7-9,-,TRBJ1-3,-
TGTGCCAGTACCCCACTCGGGACAGCCAGAAACACTGAAGCTTTCTTT,CASTPLGTARNTEAFF,TRBV19,-,TRBJ1-1,TRBD1
TGTGCCAGCAGCTCCGGACTAGCGGCGAACACCGGGGAGCTGTTTTTT,CASSSGLAANTGELFF,TRBV11-2,-,TRBJ2-2,TRBD2
TGTGTCAGCCCGACCGGGACAGGGGGGAACGAGCAGTACTTC,CVSPTGTGGNEQYF,TRBV6-4,once,TRBJ2-7,TRBD1
TGTGCCAGCTCAGCCACGAGACAGGGACAAGAGACCCAGTACTTC,CASSATRQGQETQYF,TRBV18,-,TRBJ2-5,TRBD1
TGTGCCAGTAATGCGGGCAATAATTCACCCCTCCACTTT,CASNAGNNSPLHF,TRBV19,-,TRBJ1-6,-
TGTGCCAGCAGTTACGGGGGGGCTAATAATGAAAAACTGTTTTTT,CASSYGGANNEKLFF,TRBV6-6,-,TRBJ1-4,-
TGTGCCAGCAGCTTAGACCTCTACTCTGGAAACACCATATATTTT,CASSLDLYSGNTIYF,TRBV11-2,-,TRBJ1-3,-
TGTGCCAGCAGTCCATTGGACAGGTCTGGAAACACCATATATTTT,CASSPLDRSGNTIYF,TRBV27,-,TRBJ1-3,TRBD1
TGTGCCAGCAGCTTAACAGGGGCCACCGAGAGCTATGGCTACACCTTC,CASSLTGATESYGYTF,TRBV11-1,-,TRBJ1-2,TRBD1
TGTGCTATAGGGGGGGTTCGAAACTCACCCCTCCACTTT,CAIGGVRNSPLHF,TRBV30,once,TRBJ1-6,-
TGTGCCAGCAGTTACTCGGGCAGCGCGAACACTGAAGCTTTCTTT,CASSYSGSANTEAFF,TRBV6-5,-,TRBJ1-1,-
TGTGCCAGCAGCTTAGATCGGACAGGCGGCTACACCTTC,CASSLDRTGGYTF,TRBV7-2,-,TRBJ1-2,TRBD1
TGTGCCAGCAGTCTACAGGGGGGGGTCCAGCCCCAGCATTTT,CASSLQGGVQPQHF,TRBV6-2/TRBV6-3,-,TRBJ1-5,TRBD1
TGTGCCAGCAGTTCCCGCGGTAGCGGGGGCTTCAGCTCCTACAATGAGCAGTTCTTC,CASSSRGSGGFSSYNEQFF,TRBV6-2/TRBV6-3,-,TRBJ2-1,TRBD2